Below are 24 T cell receptor beta chains sequenced from a single sample in a study of blood T cell repertoires in COVID-19. Using immunoSEQ multiplex PCR, the repertoire was profiled, and TCRdb retains in-frame clones only, with some absent. This table holds hundreds of thousands of clones, around 84% found once. The sequenced sample was peripheral blood. These receptors were collected from a man younger than 45 with active or convalescent COVID-19.

The chain carries TRBV5-1 and TRBJ2-7; 7 bases are a match to TRBD1. The CDR3 spans 14 residues. V lost 2 bases to trimming and J lost 2 bases; unmatched junction nucleotides: 4. Germline V lookup: CDR1 SGHRS, CDR2 YFSETQ. The CDR3 coding sequence is TGCGCCAGCAGCTTTCGGACAGGAGCCTACGAGCAGTACTTC. It codes for CASSFRTGAYEQYF.

The chain uses TRBV10-3 and TRBJ2-3; D is possibly TRBD2 (5 bases). Deletions cut 6 bases from V and 6 bases from J, with 13 bases between. The CDR3 has 13 residues. Per the germline V gene, CDR1 is ENHRY and CDR2 is SYGVKD. The CDR3 protein is CAIRDSSADTQYF. The CDR3 nucleotides are TGTGCCATCAGGGACTCTTCCGCGGATACGCAGTATTTT.

The rearrangement joins TRBV6-5 to TRBJ2-1; D is perhaps TRBD1 (6 bases). Trimming pared 2 bases from V and 7 bases from J, leaving 18 bases between. The CDR3 runs 16 residues. CDR1 and CDR2 from the germline V gene are MNHEY and SVGAGI. CDR3 sequence: CASSYRTVRSSNEQFF. For the CDR3, the DNA is TGTGCCAGCAGTTACAGGACAGTCCGAAGTTCGAATGAGCAGTTCTTC.

This clone showed up just once. The V and J genes are TRBV18 and TRBJ2-2; tentatively, D is TRBD2 (6 bases). The CDR3 sequence is 14 residues long. Germline CDR1 reads KGHSH; CDR2 reads LQKENI. Trimming removed 3 bases from V and 5 bases from J, with 10 bases in between. This CDR3 is CASSPTRGTGELFF. Here the CDR3 DNA reads TGTGCCAGCTCACCGACCCGGGGGACCGGGGAGCTGTTTTTT. Supplemented by reference TRBV18 and TRBJ2-2, the full variable domain reads NAGVMQNPRHLVRRRGQEARLRCSPMKGHSHVYWYRQLPEEGLKFMVYLQKENIIDESGMPKERFSAEFPKEGPSILRIQQVVRGDSAAYFCASSPTRGTGELFFGEGSRLTVL.

The V call is TRBV28, the J call TRBJ1-5; 7 bases agree with TRBD1. The germline CDR1 and CDR2 sequences are MDHEN and SYDVKM. V was clipped by 3 bases and J by 1 base; unmatched bases: 3. This CDR3 is built from 15 residues. The CDR3 spells CASSLKGASNQPQHF. CDR3 in DNA: TGTGCCAGCAGTTTGAAGGGGGCGAGCAATCAGCCCCAGCATTTT. The variable domain in full, with the rest retrieved from reference TRBV28 and TRBJ1-5, is DVKVTQSSRYLVKRTGEKVFLECVQDMDHENMFWYRQDPGLGLRLIYFSYDVKMKEKGDIPEGYSVSREKKERFSLILESASTNQTSMYLCASSLKGASNQPQHFGDGTRLSIL.

This clone was seen a few times. The DNA of the CDR3 is TGTGCCACCAGCACCTCTGACAATGAGCAGTTCTTC. This codes for CATSTSDNEQFF. This chain connects TRBV15 to TRBJ2-1; no reliable D call. The CDR3 sequence is 12 residues long. CDR1 is LNHNV, CDR2 YYDKDF, per germline (reference sequence). With 4 bases removed from V and 5 bases from J, the gap between germline ends came to 6 bases.

The chain employs TRBV7-9 and TRBJ2-1, with 8 bases identical to TRBD2. V lost 7 bases, J lost 4 bases, and 18 bases stayed unmatched. The V gene's germline CDR1 is SEHNR and CDR2 FQNEAQ (reference sequence). CDR3 length equals 18 residues. CDR3: CASIEQPSSGPFYNEQFF. In DNA, the CDR3 is TGTGCCAGCATCGAACAGCCCTCTAGCGGGCCCTTTTACAATGAGCAGTTCTTC.

CDR3 bases: TGTGCCAGCAGCTTATCTGGACTTAAAGAGACCCAGTACTTC. Translated, it gives CASSLSGLKETQYF. The chain carries TRBV7-8 and TRBJ2-5; D perhaps matches TRBD2 (5 bases). Trimming left V 2 bases short and J 3 bases short, with 10 bases between. Germline lookup yields CDR1 SGHVS and CDR2 FQNEAQ. The CDR3 consists of 14 residues.

The chain links TRBV4-1 to TRBJ1-5; D uncertain. The V end lost 0 bases, the J end lost 5 bases, and 11 bases lay between the germline ends. The CDR3 extends over 15 amino acids. Germline V gives CDR1 MGHRA, CDR2 YSYEKL. This chain's CDR3 is CASSQDPTAHQPQHF. CDR3 nucleotides: TGCGCCAGCAGCCAAGATCCAACAGCCCATCAGCCCCAGCATTTT.

The V call is TRBV6-5, the J call TRBJ1-4; D is unresolved. V lost 2 bases and J 8 bases, leaving 12 bases between the germline ends. The CDR3 consists of 14 residues. CDR1 and CDR2 (germline): MNHEY, SVGAGI. CDR3 nucleotide sequence: TGTGCCAGCAGTTACGAGGGCGGTCAAGAAAAACTGTTTTTT. Protein sequence: CASSYEGGQEKLFF.

This clone was seen a few times. The chain uses TRBV27 and TRBJ2-7; D perhaps matches TRBD1 (6 bases). The CDR3 totals 16 residues. Trimming removed 5 bases from V and 2 bases from J, with 19 bases in between. From germline, CDR1 is MNHEY and CDR2 SMNVEV (reference sequence). The CDR3 region is CASSAGGGQPPYEQYF. The DNA for the CDR3 is TGTGCCAGCAGTGCAGGTGGGGGACAACCCCCCTACGAGCAGTACTTC.

This clone is a singleton in its sample. The CDR3 region has the DNA TGTGCCAGCAGCCGCGATTCACCCCTCCACTTT. Translated, it gives CASSRDSPLHF. J is TRBJ1-6 and V is TRBV7-2; D not resolved. The CDR3 loop spans 11 amino acids. V shed 5 bases and J shed 8 bases, with 4 bases lying between them. Germline CDR1 reads SGHTA; CDR2 reads FQGNSA.

This clone occurred a few times. J is TRBJ2-3 and V is TRBV7-9; 9 positions agree with TRBD1. This CDR3 has 15 amino acids. V shed 5 bases and J 4 bases; nucleotides not matched to a gene: 7. Germline lookup yields CDR1 SEHNR and CDR2 FQNEAQ (reference sequence). The CDR3 loop reads CASSPNRGRSDTQYF. In DNA, the CDR3 is TGTGCCAGCAGCCCAAACAGGGGGCGGTCAGATACGCAGTATTTT.

V gene TRBV28 combines with J gene TRBJ2-7, with a weak D call TRBD1 (5 bases). The CDR3 loop spans 14 amino acids. Germline V gene sequence: CDR1 MDHEN, CDR2 SYDVKM. Trimming removed 3 bases at V and 7 bases at J, with 16 bases between. CDR3 residues: CASSLGQNYGEQYF. CDR3 in DNA: TGTGCCAGCAGTTTGGGGCAGAATTACGGGGAGCAGTACTTC.

This rearrangement joins TRBV7-2 to TRBJ2-2, with 8 bases matching TRBD1. CDR3 length: 16 amino acids. Germline CDR1 and CDR2: SGHTA and FQGNSA. After removal of 5 bases from V and 3 bases from J, the junction contained 8 bases not matched to a gene. Here the CDR3 reads CASSEMDRVDTGELFF. CDR3 sequence (DNA): TGTGCCAGCAGCGAAATGGACAGGGTCGACACCGGGGAGCTGTTTTTT.

This chain uses TRBV4-3 with TRBJ1-5, with D perhaps TRBD1 (6 bases). V was shortened by 0 bases and J by 5 bases, with 14 bases between the two germline ends. Germline-derived CDR1 and CDR2 are LGHNA and YSLEER. The CDR3 loop spans 16 amino acids. The CDR3 DNA follows: TGCGCCAGCAGCCAAGACCGGGGGGCGCGGGATCAGCCCCAGCATTTT. As protein: CASSQDRGARDQPQHF.

The chain joins TRBV2 to TRBJ2-7, with 7 bases lining up with TRBD2. Germline V gives CDR1 SNHLY, CDR2 FYNNEI. Trimming removed 0 bases from V and 4 bases from J; junction bases left unmatched: 15. The CDR3 is 18 residues long. The CDR3, as DNA: TGTGCCAGCAGTGAAGCGCTTGTGTGGGGGGGAATGCGGTACGAGCAGTACTTC. Its translation is CASSEALVWGGMRYEQYF.

The DNA for the CDR3 is TGCGCCAGCAGCTTTGGCCTCCACTATGGCTACACCTTC. Residues: CASSFGLHYGYTF. This chain joins TRBV5-1 and TRBJ1-2; D is undetermined. The CDR3 loop spans 13 amino acids. Trimming shortened V by 2 bases and J by 3 bases, and 8 bases separated the two germline ends. Germline values: CDR1 SGHRS, CDR2 YFSETQ.

This sequence joins TRBV7-9 and TRBJ1-1, with D possibly being TRBD1 (6 bases). With 0 bases removed from V and 0 bases from J, the gap between germline ends came to 8 bases. CDR1 SEHNR and CDR2 FQNEAQ come from the germline V gene (reference sequence). The CDR3 spans 15 residues. CDR3 protein: CASSLADRLNTEAFF. The CDR3 DNA is TGTGCCAGCAGCTTAGCGGACAGACTGAACACTGAAGCTTTCTTT.

This chain connects TRBV5-1 to TRBJ1-2; D ambiguous. The V end was cut by 2 bases, the J end by 7 bases, with 12 bases between. The CDR3 has 13 residues. Germline assignment: CDR1 SGHRS and CDR2 YFSETQ. The DNA of the CDR3 is TGCGCCAGCAGCTTTACCCTCGCGGCTGGCTACACCTTC. Protein: CASSFTLAAGYTF.

The chain employs TRBV27 and TRBJ2-1; 14 bases map to TRBD2. Germline-derived CDR1 and CDR2 are MNHEY and SMNVEV (reference sequence). Trimming at V came to 8 bases and at J to 4 bases, leaving 7 bases not matched to a gene. The CDR3 runs 16 residues. The CDR3 region is CASGPTSGRDYNEQFF. In nucleotides, the CDR3 is TGTGCCAGCGGGCCGACTAGCGGGAGGGATTACAATGAGCAGTTCTTC.

This chain uses TRBV11-2 with TRBJ1-3, with D tentatively TRBD1 (6 bases). The CDR3 length is 14 residues. Germline V lookup: CDR1 SGHAT, CDR2 FQNNGV. The V and J ends lost 4 bases and 4 bases respectively, with 11 bases between them. CDR3 sequence reads: CASSSPGAGNTIYF. The CDR3 DNA reads TGTGCCAGCAGCTCCCCAGGGGCAGGAAACACCATATATTTT.

The chain has TRBV6-2 or TRBV6-3 and TRBJ1-5, with 7 bases lining up with TRBD1. CDR1 is MNHEY and CDR2 is SVGEGT in the germline V gene. Trimming removed 6 bases from V and 7 bases from J; junction bases left unmatched: 9. There are 14 residues in the CDR3. This CDR3 reads CASSFGQAGQPQHF. CDR3 sequence (DNA): TGTGCCAGCAGCTTTGGACAGGCGGGACAGCCCCAGCATTTT.

This clone appeared once. V and J are TRBV13 and TRBJ2-4, with unresolved D. The CDR3 totals 22 residues. V shed 5 bases and J shed 2 bases, with 34 bases lying between them. Per the germline V gene, CDR1 is PRHDT and CDR2 is FYEKMQ (reference sequence). Written as DNA, the CDR3 is TGTGCCAGCAGCCCTTCGCTTACCCTGACAAGAGCCCGCTTAGGTCCCAAAAACATTCAGTACTTC. It translates to CASSPSLTLTRARLGPKNIQYF.